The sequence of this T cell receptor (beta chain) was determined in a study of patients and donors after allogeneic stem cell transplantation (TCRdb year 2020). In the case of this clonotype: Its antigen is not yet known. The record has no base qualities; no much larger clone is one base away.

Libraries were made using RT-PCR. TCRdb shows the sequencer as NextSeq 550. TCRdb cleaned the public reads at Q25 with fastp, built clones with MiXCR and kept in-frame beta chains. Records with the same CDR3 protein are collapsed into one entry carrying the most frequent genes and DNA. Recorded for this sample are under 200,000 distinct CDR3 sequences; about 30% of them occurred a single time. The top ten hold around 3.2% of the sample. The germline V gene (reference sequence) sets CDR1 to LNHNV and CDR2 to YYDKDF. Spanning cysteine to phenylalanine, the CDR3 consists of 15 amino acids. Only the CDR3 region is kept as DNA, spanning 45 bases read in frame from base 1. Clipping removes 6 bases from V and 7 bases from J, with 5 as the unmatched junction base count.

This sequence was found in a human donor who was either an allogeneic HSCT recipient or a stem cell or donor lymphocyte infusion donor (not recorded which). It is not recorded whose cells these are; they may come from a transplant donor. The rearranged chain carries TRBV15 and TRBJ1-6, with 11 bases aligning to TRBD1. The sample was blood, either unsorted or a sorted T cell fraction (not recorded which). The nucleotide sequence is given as TGTGCCACCAGAGGGGGGGACAGGGGGAATTCACCCCTCCACTTT. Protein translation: CATRGGDRGNSPLHF. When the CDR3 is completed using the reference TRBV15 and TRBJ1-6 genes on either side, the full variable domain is DAMVIQNPRYQVTQFGKPVTLSCSQTLNHNVMYWYQQKSSQAPKLLFHYYDKDFNNEADTPDNFQSRRPNTSFCFLDIRSPGLGDTAMYLCATRGGDRGNSPLHFGNGTRLTVT.